The clone carrying this T cell receptor (beta chain) was detected ten times or more. Antigen specificity is unknown. This record comes from a study of T cell repertoires in cytomegalovirus infection. Study summary: Public TCR beta signatures provided an indication of both CMV infection and a matching HLA type.

The CDR3 sequence is 12 residues long. V was clipped by 6 bases and J by 4 bases, with 8 bases between them. Study observations and caveats: Cumulative frequency of public TCR beta families picked out carriers of CMV plus the relevant HLA. Across the ex vivo response, the dominant clonotypes were HLA-C-restricted CMV-specific TCR beta clonotypes.

MiXCR, run by TCRdb on the reads, gives a single entry per CDR3 protein. The table records more than 90,000 distinct CDR3 sequences, about 9.4% of them present only once. The sequencing sample was made of PBMCs, sequenced either directly or after in vitro stimulation (not recorded which). The chain links TRBV12-3 or TRBV12-4 to TRBJ2-3, with D perhaps matching TRBD1 or TRBD2 (5 bases each). The TCR sequence derives from a human donor in good health (CMV status not recorded). Some clones in this sample may be carry-over from other donors' samples. CDR3 sequence reads: CASRGVADTQYF. CDR3 nucleotides: TGTGCCAGCAGGGGGGTCGCAGATACGCAGTATTTT.